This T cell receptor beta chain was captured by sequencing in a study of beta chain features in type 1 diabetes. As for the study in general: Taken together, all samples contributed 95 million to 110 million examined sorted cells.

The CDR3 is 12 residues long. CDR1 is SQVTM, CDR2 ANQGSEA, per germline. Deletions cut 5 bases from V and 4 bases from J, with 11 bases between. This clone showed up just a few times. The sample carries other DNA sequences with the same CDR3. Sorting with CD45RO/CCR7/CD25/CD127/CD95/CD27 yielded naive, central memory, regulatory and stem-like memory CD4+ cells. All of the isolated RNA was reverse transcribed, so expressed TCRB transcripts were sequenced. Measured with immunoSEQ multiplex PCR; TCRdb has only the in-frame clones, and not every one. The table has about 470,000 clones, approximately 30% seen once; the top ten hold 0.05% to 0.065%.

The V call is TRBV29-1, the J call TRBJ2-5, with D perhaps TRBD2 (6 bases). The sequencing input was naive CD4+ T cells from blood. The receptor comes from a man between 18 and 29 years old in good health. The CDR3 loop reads CSVRQGGETQYF. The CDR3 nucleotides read TGCAGCGTTCGTCAGGGAGGAGAGACCCAGTACTTC. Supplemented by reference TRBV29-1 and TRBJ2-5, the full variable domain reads SAVISQKPSRDICQRGTSLTIQCQVDSQVTMMFWYRQQPGQSLTLIATANQGSEATYESGFVIDKFPISRPNLTFSTLTVSNMSPEDSSIYLCSVRQGGETQYFGPGTRLLVL.